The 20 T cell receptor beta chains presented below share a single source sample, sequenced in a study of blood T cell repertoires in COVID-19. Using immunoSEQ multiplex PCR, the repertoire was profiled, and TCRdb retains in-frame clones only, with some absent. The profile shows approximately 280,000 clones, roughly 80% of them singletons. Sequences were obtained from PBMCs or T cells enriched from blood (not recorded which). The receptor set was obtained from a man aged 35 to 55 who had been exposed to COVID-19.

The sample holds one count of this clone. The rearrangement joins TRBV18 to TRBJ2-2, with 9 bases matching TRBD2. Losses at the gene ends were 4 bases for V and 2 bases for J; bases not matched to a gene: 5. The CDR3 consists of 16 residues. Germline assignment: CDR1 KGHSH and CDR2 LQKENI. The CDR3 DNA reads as TGTGCCAGCTCACTCCTACTAGCGGGCAACACCGGGGAGCTGTTTTTT. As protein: CASSLLLAGNTGELFF.

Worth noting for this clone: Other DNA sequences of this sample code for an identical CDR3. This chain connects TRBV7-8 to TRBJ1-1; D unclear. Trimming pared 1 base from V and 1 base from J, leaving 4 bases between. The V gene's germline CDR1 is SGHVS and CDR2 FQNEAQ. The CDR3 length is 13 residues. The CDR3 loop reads CASSLGQNTEAFF. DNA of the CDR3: TGTGCCAGCAGCTTAGGGCAGAACACTGAAGCTTTCTTT.

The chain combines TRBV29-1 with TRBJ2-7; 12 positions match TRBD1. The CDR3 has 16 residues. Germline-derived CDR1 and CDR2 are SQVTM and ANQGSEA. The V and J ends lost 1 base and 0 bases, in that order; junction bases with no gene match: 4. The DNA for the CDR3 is TGCAGCGTTGAAGGGGGGACAGGGGGCCCCTCCTACGAGCAGTACTTC. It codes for CSVEGGTGGPSYEQYF.

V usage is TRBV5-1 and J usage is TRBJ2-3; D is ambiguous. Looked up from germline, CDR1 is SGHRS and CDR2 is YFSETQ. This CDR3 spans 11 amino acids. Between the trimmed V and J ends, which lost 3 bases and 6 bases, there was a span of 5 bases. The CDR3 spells CASSSGDTQYF. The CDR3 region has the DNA TGCGCCAGCAGCTCCGGTGATACGCAGTATTTT.

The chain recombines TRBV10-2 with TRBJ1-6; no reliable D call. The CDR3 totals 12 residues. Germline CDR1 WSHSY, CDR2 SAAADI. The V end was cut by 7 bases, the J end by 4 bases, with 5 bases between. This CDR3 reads CASTDYNSPLHF. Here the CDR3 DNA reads TGCGCCAGCACAGATTATAATTCACCCCTCCACTTT.

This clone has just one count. The CDR3 spells CASAGADTQYF. CDR3 DNA: TGTGCCAGTGCGGGAGCAGATACGCAGTATTTT. The chain has TRBV7-9 and TRBJ2-3, with 7 bases identical to TRBD2. Looked up from germline, CDR1 is SEHNR and CDR2 is FQNEAQ (reference sequence). Trimming removed 9 bases from V and 4 bases from J; junction bases left unmatched: 1. The CDR3 has 11 amino acids.

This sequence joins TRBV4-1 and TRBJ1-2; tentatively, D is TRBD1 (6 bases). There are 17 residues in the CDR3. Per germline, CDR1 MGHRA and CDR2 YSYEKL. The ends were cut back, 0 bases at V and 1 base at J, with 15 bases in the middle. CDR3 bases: TGCGCCAGCAGCCAAGATACGAGGGACACCTTTAACTATGGCTACACCTTC. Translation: CASSQDTRDTFNYGYTF.

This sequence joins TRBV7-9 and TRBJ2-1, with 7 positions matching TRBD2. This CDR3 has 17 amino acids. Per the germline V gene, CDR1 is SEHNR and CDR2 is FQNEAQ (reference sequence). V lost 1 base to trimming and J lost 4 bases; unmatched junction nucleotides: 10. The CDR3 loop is CASSLEGFLADYNEQFF. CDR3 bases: TGTGCCAGCAGCTTAGAGGGCTTTCTAGCGGATTACAATGAGCAGTTCTTC.

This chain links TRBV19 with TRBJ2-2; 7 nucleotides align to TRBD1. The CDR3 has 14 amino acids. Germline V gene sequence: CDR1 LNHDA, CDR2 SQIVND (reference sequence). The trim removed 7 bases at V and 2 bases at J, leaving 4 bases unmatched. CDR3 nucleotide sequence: TGTGCCAGTATCGGGACAGCTAACACCGGGGAGCTGTTTTTT. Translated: CASIGTANTGELFF. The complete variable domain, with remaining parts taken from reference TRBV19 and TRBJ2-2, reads DGGITQSPKYLFRKEGQNVTLSCEQNLNHDAMYWYRQDPGQGLRLIYYSQIVNDFQKGDIAEGYSVSREKKESFPLTVTSAQKNPTAFYLCASIGTANTGELFFGEGSRLTVL.

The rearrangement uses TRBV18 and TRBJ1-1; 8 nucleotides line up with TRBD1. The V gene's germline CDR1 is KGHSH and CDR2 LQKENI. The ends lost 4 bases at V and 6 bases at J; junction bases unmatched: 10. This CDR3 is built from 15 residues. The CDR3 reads CASSRPGQVSPEAFF. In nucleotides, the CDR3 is TGTGCCAGCTCACGACCGGGACAGGTCTCCCCTGAAGCTTTCTTT.

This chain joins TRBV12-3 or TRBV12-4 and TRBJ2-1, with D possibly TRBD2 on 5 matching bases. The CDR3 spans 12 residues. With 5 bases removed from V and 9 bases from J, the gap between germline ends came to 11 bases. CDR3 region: CASSIKRFEQFF. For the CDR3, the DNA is TGTGCCAGCAGTATAAAGCGGTTTGAGCAGTTCTTC.

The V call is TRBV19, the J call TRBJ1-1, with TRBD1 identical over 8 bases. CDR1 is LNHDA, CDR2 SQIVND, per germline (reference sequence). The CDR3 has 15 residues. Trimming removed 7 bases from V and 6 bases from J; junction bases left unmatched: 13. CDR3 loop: CASKGLSGQAPEAFF. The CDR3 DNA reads TGTGCCAGTAAAGGACTCTCGGGACAGGCCCCTGAAGCTTTCTTT.

The CDR3 sequence: CASRVDQRGSPLHF. The CDR3, as DNA: TGTGCCAGCAGAGTGGACCAAAGGGGGTCACCCCTCCACTTT. V usage is TRBV27 and J usage is TRBJ1-6; D may be TRBD1 (6 bases). Looked up from germline, CDR1 is MNHEY and CDR2 is SMNVEV (reference sequence). The V end lost 6 bases, the J end lost 10 bases, and 16 bases lay between the germline ends. The CDR3 has 14 amino acids.

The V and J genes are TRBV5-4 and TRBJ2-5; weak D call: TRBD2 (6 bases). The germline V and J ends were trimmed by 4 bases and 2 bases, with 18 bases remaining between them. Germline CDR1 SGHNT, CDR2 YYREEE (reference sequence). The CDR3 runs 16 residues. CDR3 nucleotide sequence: TGTGCCAGCAGCACAGGTGGCGGGACCCCACAAGAGACCCAGTACTTC. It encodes CASSTGGGTPQETQYF.

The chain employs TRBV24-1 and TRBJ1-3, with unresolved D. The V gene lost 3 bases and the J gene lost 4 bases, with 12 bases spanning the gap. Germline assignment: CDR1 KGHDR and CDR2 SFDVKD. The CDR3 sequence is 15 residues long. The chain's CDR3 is CATSDPRLTGNTIYF. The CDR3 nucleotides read TGTGCCACCAGTGATCCTCGTCTGACAGGAAACACCATATATTTT.

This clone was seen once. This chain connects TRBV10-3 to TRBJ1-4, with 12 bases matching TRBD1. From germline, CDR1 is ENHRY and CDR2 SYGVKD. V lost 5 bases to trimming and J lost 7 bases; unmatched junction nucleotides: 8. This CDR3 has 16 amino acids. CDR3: CAISPGQGAFGEKLFF. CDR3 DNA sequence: TGTGCCATCAGTCCGGGACAGGGGGCGTTTGGTGAAAAACTGTTTTTT.

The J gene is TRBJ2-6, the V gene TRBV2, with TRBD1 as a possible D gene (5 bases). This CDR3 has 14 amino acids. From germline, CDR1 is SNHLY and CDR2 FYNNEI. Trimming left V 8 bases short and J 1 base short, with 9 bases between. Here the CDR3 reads CASQGVSGANVLTF. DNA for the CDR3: TGTGCCAGCCAGGGTGTTTCTGGGGCCAACGTCCTGACTTTC.

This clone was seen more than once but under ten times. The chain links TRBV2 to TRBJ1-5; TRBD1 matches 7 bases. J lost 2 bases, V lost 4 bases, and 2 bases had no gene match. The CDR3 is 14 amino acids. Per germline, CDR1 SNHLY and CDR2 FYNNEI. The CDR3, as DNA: TGTGCCAGCAGTGCCAGGGGGGGCAATCAGCCCCAGCATTTT. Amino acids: CASSARGGNQPQHF.

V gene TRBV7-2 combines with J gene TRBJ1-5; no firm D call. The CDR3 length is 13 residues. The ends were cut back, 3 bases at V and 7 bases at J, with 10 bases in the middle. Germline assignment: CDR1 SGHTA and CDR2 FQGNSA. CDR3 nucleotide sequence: TGTGCCAGCAGCTTCGCGGAGGAGCAGCCCCAGCATTTT. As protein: CASSFAEEQPQHF.

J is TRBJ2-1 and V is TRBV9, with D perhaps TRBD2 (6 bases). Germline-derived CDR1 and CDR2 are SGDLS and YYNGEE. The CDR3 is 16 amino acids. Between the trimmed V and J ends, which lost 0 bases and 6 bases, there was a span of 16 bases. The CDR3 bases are TGTGCCAGCAGCGTAGGACCAACCGGGACTTTCAATGAGCAGTTCTTC. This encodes CASSVGPTGTFNEQFF. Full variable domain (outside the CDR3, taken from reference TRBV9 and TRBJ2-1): DSGVTQTPKHLITATGQRVTLRCSPRSGDLSVYWYQQSLDQGLQFLIQYYNGEERAKGNILERFSAQQFPDLHSELNLSSLELGDSALYFCASSVGPTGTFNEQFFGPGTRLTVL.